This TCR beta chain was obtained from a study of CD8 T cells in Susac syndrome. Looked up from germline, CDR1 is SGHVS and CDR2 is FQNEAQ. Trimming took 5 bases from V and 10 from J, leaving 12 bases between them. The CDR3 is 12 residues long. When the RNA was reverse transcribed, random hexamers were used with an input of roughly 0.5 to 1 ug. The method of amplification for TCR beta CDR3 was immunoSEQ multiplex PCR, covering 54 Vbeta and 13 Jbeta. TCRdb reprocessed the immunoSEQ multiplex PCR reads via MiXCR and lists one record per CDR3 protein. The repertoire consists of roughly 200,000 distinct CDR3 sequences, with 85% to 95% occurring once and the leading ten covering about 0.1%.

The TCR sequence derives from a human donor in good health. The sample taken for sequencing was CD4+ T cells from PBMCs. The V gene is TRBV7-8, the J gene TRBJ2-1, with a possible D match to TRBD1 (5 bases). CDR3 region: CASSQQDHEQFF. The CDR3 DNA sequence: TGTGCCAGCAGCCAACAGGATCACGAGCAGTTCTTC. The full variable domain, rest sourced from reference TRBV7-8 and TRBJ2-1, is GAGVSQSPRYKVAKRGQDVALRCDPISGHVSLFWYQQALGQGPEFLTYFQNEAQLDKSGLPSDRFFAERPEGSVSTLKIQRTQQEDSAVYLCASSQQDHEQFFGPGTRLTVL.